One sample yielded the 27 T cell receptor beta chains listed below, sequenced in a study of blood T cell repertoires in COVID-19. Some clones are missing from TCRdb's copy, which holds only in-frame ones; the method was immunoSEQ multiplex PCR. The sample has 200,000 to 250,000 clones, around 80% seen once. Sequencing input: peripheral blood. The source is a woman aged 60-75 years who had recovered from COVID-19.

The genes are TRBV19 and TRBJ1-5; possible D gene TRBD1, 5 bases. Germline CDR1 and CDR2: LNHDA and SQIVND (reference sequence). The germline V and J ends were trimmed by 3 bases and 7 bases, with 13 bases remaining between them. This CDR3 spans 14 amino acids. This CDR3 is CASSMFRAEQPQHF. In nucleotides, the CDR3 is TGTGCCAGTAGTATGTTCAGGGCAGAGCAGCCCCAGCATTTT.

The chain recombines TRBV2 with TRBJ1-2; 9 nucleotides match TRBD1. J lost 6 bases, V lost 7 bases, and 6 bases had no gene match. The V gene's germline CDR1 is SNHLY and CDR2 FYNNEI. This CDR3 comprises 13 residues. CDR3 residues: CASIGTGLDGYTF. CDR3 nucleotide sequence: TGTGCCAGCATAGGGACAGGGCTAGATGGCTACACCTTC.

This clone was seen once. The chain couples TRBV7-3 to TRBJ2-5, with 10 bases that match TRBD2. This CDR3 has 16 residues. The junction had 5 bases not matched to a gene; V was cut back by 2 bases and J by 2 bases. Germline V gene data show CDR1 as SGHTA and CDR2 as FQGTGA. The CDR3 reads CASSLSAGGHQETQYF. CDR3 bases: TGTGCCAGCAGCTTATCAGCGGGGGGGCATCAAGAGACCCAGTACTTC.

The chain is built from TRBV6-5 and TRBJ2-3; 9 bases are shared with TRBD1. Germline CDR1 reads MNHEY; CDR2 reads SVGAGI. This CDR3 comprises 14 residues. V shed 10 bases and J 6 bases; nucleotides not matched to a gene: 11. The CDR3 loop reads CATLDRGLSDTQYF. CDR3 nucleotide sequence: TGTGCCACTCTGGACAGGGGCCTCTCTGATACGCAGTATTTT.

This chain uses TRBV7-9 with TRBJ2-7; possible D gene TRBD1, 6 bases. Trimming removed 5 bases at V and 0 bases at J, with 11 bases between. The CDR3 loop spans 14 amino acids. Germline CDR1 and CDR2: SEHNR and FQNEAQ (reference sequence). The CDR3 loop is CASSLQGISYEQYF. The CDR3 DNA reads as TGTGCCAGCAGCCTACAGGGAATCTCCTACGAGCAGTACTTC.

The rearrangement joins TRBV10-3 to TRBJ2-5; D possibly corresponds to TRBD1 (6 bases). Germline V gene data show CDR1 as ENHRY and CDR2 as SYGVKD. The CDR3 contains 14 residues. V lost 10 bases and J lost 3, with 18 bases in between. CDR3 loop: CATREGDTEETQYF. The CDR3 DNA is TGTGCCACCCGTGAGGGGGACACCGAAGAGACCCAGTACTTC.

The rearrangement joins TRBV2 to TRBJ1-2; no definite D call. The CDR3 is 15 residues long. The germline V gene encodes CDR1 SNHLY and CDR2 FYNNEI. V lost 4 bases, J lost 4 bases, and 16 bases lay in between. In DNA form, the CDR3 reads TGTGCCAGCAGTGTTCCCTCCATAGCCCGCTATGGCTACACCTTC. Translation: CASSVPSIARYGYTF.

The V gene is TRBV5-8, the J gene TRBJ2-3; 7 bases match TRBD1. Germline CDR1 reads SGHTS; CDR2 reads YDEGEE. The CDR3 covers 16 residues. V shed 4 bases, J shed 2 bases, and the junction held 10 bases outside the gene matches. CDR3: CASSQGVGRLTDTQYF. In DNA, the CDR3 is TGTGCCAGCAGCCAGGGGGTCGGTAGACTCACAGATACGCAGTATTTT.

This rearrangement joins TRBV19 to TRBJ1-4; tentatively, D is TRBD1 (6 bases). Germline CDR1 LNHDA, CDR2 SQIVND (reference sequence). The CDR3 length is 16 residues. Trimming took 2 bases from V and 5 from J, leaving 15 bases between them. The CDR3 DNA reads TGTGCCAGTAGTATACGCAGGGGCCAGGGGAATGAAAAACTGTTTTTT. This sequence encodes CASSIRRGQGNEKLFF.

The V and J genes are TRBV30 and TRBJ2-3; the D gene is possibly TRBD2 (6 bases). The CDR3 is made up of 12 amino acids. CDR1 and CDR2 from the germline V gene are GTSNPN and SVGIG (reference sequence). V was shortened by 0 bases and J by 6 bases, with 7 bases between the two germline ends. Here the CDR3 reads CAWSVRGDTQYF. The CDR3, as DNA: TGTGCCTGGAGTGTACGGGGGGATACGCAGTATTTT.

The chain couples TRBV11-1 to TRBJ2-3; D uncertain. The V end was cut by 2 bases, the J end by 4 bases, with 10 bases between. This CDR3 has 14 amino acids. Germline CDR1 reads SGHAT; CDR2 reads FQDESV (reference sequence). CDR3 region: CASSLNKAADTQYF. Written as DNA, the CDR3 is TGTGCCAGCAGCTTAAACAAGGCGGCAGATACGCAGTATTTT.

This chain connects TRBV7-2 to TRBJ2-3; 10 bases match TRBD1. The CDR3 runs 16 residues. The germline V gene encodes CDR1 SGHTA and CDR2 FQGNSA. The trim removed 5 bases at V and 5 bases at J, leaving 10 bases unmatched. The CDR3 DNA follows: TGTGCCAGCAGCAAATTGGGGACAGGGGTGGTAGATACGCAGTATTTT. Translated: CASSKLGTGVVDTQYF.

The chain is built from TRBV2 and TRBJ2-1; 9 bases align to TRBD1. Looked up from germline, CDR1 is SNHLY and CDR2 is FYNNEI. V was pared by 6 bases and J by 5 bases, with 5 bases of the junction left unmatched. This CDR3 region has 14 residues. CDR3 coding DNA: TGTGCCAGCAGGCAGGACAGGGGTGACAATGAGCAGTTCTTC. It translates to CASRQDRGDNEQFF.

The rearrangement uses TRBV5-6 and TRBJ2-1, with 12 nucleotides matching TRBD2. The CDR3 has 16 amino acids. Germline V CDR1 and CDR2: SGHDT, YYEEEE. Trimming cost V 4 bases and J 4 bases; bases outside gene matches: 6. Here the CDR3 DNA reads TGTGCCAGCAGCCTACTTACTAGCGGGAGGTACAATGAGCAGTTCTTC. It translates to CASSLLTSGRYNEQFF.

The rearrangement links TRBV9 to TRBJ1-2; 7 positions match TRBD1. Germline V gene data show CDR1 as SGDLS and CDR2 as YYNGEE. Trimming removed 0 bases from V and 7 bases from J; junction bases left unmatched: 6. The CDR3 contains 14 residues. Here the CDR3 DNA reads TGTGCCAGCAGCGTAGCTAACAGGGGTGTTGGCTACACCTTC. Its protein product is CASSVANRGVGYTF.

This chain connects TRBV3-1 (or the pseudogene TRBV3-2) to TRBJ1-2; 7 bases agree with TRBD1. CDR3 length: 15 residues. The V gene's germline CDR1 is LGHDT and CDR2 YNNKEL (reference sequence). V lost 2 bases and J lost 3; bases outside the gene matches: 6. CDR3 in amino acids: CASSQKGADYYGYTF. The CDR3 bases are TGTGCCAGCAGCCAAAAGGGGGCGGATTACTATGGCTACACCTTC.

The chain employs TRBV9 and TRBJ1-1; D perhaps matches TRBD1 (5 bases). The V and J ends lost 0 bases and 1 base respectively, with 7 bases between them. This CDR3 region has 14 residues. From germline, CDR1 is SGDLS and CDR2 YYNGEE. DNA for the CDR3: TGTGCCAGCAGCGTAGAGGGGCGGAACACTGAAGCTTTCTTT. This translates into CASSVEGRNTEAFF.

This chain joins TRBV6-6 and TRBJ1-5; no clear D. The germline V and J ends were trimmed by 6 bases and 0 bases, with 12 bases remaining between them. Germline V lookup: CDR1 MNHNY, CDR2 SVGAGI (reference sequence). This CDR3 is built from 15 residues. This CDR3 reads CASSPRGYSNQPQHF. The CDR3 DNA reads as TGTGCCAGCAGCCCACGCGGGTATAGCAATCAGCCCCAGCATTTT.

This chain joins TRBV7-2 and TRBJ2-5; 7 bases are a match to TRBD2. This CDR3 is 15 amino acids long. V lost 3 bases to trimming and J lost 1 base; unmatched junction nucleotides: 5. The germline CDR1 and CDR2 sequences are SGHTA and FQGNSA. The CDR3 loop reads CASSFGLGSQETQYF. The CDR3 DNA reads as TGTGCCAGCAGCTTCGGACTAGGGAGCCAAGAGACCCAGTACTTC.

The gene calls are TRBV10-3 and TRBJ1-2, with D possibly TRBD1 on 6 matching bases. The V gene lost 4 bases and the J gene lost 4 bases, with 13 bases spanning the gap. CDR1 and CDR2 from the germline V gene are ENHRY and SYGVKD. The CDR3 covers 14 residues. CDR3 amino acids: CAISAGVRGYGYTF. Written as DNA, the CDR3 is TGTGCCATCAGTGCAGGGGTTAGAGGCTATGGCTACACCTTC.

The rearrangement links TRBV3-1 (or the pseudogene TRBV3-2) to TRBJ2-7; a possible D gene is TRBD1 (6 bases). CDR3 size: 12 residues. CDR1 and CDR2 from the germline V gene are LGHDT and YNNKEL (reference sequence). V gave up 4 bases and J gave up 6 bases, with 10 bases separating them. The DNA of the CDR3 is TGTGCCAGCAGCCTACAGGGTTTCGAGCAGTACTTC. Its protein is CASSLQGFEQYF.

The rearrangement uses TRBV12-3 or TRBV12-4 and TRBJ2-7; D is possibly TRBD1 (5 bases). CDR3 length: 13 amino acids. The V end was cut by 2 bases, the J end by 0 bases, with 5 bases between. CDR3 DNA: TGTGCCAGCAGTTTAAGGGGCTCCTACGAGCAGTACTTC. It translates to CASSLRGSYEQYF.

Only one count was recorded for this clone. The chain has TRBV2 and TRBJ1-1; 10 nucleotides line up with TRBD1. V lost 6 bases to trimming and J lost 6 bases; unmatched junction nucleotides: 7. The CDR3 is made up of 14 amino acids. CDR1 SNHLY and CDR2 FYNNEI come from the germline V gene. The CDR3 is CASRRATGGPEAFF. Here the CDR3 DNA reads TGTGCCAGCAGGAGGGCGACAGGGGGCCCTGAAGCTTTCTTT.

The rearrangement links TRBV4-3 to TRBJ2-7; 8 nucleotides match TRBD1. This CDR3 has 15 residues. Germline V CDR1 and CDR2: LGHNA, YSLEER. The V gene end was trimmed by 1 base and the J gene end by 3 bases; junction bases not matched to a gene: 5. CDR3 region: CASSQVAGGHYEQYF. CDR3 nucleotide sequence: TGCGCCAGCAGCCAAGTGGCAGGGGGCCACTACGAGCAGTACTTC.

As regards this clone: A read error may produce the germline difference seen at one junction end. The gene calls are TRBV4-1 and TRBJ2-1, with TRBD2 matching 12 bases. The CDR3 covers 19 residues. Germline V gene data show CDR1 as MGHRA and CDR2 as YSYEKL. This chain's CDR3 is CASSQGALAGGPHRWVMLF. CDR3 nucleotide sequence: TGCGCCAGCAGCCAAGGGGCTCTAGCGGGGGGGCCTCATCGGTGGGTTATGCTCTTC.

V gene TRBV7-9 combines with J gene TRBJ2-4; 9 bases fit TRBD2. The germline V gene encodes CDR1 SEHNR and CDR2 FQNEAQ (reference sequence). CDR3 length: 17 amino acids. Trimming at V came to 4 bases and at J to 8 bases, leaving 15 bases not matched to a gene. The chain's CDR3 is CASSSSPGLAVRDIQYF. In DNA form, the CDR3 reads TGTGCCAGCAGCTCAAGCCCGGGACTAGCTGTTCGGGACATTCAGTACTTC.

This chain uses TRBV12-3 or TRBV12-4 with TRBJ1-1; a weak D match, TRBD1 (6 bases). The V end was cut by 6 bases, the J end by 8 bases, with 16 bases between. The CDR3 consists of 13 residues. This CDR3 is CASSRAGTMEAFF. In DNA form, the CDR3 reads TGTGCCAGCAGCCGAGCGGGGACAATGGAAGCTTTCTTT.